This is a list of T cell receptor beta chains from one sample in a study of blood T cell repertoires in COVID-19. The table came from immunoSEQ multiplex PCR; TCRdb's copy has only in-frame clones and leaves some out. The table shows 250,000 to 300,000 clones, with about nine tenths occurring only once. Sequenced: peripheral blood. Receptors were obtained from a woman between 25 and 40 years old with COVID-19, enrolled during active disease. Each CDR3 is given with its conserved first and last residue. The D gene is left open where the match is weak. Clone size is not always given. Where it is, it says once, few, many or a class for expanded clones.

-,TRBD1,TRBJ1-1,TRBV6-5,CASSYMPVGQGAFF,TGTGCCAGCAGTTACATGCCGGTGGGACAGGGGGCTTTCTTT
-,TRBD1,TRBJ2-3,TRBV7-9,CASSLPGQGRSDTQYF,TGTGCCAGCAGCTTACCGGGACAGGGGAGATCAGATACGCAGTATTTT
once,TRBD1,TRBJ1-2,TRBV28,CASSVSGTDGYTF,TGTGCCAGCAGTGTCTCAGGGACAGATGGCTACACCTTC
-,TRBD1,TRBJ2-6,TRBV9,CASSVRQGASGANVLTF,TGTGCCAGCAGCGTACGGCAGGGGGCAAGTGGGGCCAACGTCCTGACTTTC
-,-,TRBJ2-7,TRBV29-1,CSVSGIYEQYF,TGCAGCGTGAGCGGAATCTACGAGCAGTACTTC
-,-,TRBJ1-2,TRBV21-1,CASSKVPRGGDGGYTF,TGTGCCAGCAGCAAAGTCCCCCGGGGGGGGGATGGGGGCTACACCTTC
-,TRBD1,TRBJ1-5,TRBV5-5,CASSLAPGQGQPQHF,TGTGCCAGCAGCTTGGCCCCAGGACAGGGACAGCCCCAGCATTTT
-,-,TRBJ2-1,TRBV7-8,CASSLSDRSSSYNEQFF,TGTGCCAGCAGCCTCTCTGACAGGTCGAGCTCCTACAATGAGCAGTTCTTC
-,TRBD1,TRBJ1-5,TRBV19,CASTVTGVSNQPQHF,TGTGCCAGTACCGTGACAGGGGTGAGCAATCAGCCCCAGCATTTT
-,TRBD1,TRBJ2-1,TRBV27,CASSSGTGGWNEQFF,TGTGCCAGCAGTTCCGGGACAGGGGGCTGGAATGAGCAGTTCTTC
-,-,TRBJ1-6,TRBV14,CASSQYGVNSPLHF,TGTGCCAGCAGCCAATACGGGGTTAATTCACCCCTCCACTTT
-,TRBD1,TRBJ1-4,TRBV5-5,CASSLDRVIEKLFF,TGTGCCAGCAGCCTGGACAGGGTAATTGAAAAACTGTTTTTT
-,TRBD1,TRBJ1-5,TRBV27,CASSSLGTGHQPQHF,TGTGCCAGCAGTTCCTTAGGGACAGGGCATCAGCCCCAGCATTTT
-,-,TRBJ2-5,TRBV4-3,CASSQDSSFTGKTQYF,TGCGCCAGCAGCCAAGATAGTTCTTTTACAGGGAAGACCCAGTACTTC
-,-,TRBJ2-5,TRBV4-3,CPSSRQGGYTETQYF,TGCCCCAGCAGCCGGCAGGGCGGATATACAGAGACCCAGTACTTC
-,-,TRBJ1-6,TRBV4-3,CASSQEWVQAYSPLHF,TGCGCCAGCAGCCAAGAATGGGTCCAGGCATATTCACCCCTCCACTTT
-,TRBD1,TRBJ2-7,TRBV6-2/TRBV6-3,CASSPGQGTYEQYF,TGTGCCAGCAGCCCGGGACAGGGGACCTACGAGCAGTACTTC
-,-,TRBJ2-3,TRBV29-1,CSVATGQPTDTQYF,TGCAGCGTTGCGACAGGACAACCCACAGATACGCAGTATTTT
-,-,TRBJ1-4,TRBV2,CASRQGDGKLFF,TGTGCCAGCAGGCAGGGCGATGGAAAACTGTTTTTT
-,TRBD2,TRBJ2-7,TRBV5-5,CASSTGTSGRYEQYF,TGTGCCAGCAGCACAGGGACTAGCGGGAGGTACGAGCAGTACTTC
-,TRBD2,TRBJ2-1,TRBV5-1,CASRSGTSFMSEQFF,TGCGCCAGCAGATCCGGGACTAGCTTTATGAGTGAGCAGTTCTTC
once,-,TRBJ1-5,TRBV28,CASSFGWEMEPQHF,TGTGCCAGCAGTTTTGGTTGGGAGATGGAGCCCCAGCATTTT
-,-,TRBJ2-1,TRBV6-6,CASSTTRNGKVEQFF,TGTGCCAGCAGTACCACAAGGAACGGGAAGGTAGAGCAGTTCTTC